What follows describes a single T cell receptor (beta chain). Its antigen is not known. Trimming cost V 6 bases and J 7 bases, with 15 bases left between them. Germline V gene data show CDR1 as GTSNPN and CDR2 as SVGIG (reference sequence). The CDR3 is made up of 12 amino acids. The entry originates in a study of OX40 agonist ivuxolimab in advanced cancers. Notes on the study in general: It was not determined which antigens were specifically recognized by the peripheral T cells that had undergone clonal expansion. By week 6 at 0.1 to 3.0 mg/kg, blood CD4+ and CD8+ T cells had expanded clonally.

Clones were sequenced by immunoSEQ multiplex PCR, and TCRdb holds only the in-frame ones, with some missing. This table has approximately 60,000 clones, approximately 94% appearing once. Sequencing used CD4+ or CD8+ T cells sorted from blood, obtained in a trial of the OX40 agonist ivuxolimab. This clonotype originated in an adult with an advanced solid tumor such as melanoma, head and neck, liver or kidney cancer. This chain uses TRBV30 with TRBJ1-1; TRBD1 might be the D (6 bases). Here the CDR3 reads CACDRDTVEAFF. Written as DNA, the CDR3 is TGTGCCTGTGACCGGGACACCGTTGAAGCTTTCTTT. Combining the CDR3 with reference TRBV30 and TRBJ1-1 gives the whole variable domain SQTIHQWPATLVQPVGSPLSLECTVEGTSNPNLYWYRQAAGRGLQLLFYSVGIGQISSEVPQNLSASRPQDRQFILSSKKLLLSDSGFYLCACDRDTVEAFFGQGTRLTVV.